This T cell receptor (beta chain) was retrieved from a study of blood T cells in healthy people across ages. This clonotype has only a few counts. Using a J-beta primer mix together with a sample-barcoded 5' primer, a second PCR was run for roughly 7 to 11 cycles. TCRdb analysed the 5' RACE reads with MiXCR anew, one entry per CDR3 protein. This table holds about 1,400,000 distinct CDR3 sequences, 42% found once. The clonotype comes from a young woman in good health. The sample taken for sequencing was blood.

CDR3 in amino acids: CASSAQGSGGDTQYF. In DNA, the CDR3 is TGTGCCAGCAGCGCACAGGGCTCTGGCGGAGATACGCAGTATTTT. The chain employs TRBV9 and TRBJ2-3, with a tentative D call TRBD1 (6 bases). The CDR3 spans 15 residues. V dropped 3 bases and J dropped 5 bases, with 16 bases sitting between them. CDR1 SGDLS and CDR2 YYNGEE come from the germline V gene.